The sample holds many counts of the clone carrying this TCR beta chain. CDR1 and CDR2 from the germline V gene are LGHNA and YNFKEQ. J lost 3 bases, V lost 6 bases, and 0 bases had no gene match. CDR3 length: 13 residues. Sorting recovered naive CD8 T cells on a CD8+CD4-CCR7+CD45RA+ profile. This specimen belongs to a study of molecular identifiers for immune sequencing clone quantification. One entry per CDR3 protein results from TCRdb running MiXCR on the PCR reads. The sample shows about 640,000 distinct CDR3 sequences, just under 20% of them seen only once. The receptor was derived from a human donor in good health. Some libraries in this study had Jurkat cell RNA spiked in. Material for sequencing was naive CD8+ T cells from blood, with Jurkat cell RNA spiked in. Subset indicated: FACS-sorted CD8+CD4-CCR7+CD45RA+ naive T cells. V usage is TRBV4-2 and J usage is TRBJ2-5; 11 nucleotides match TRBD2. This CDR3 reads CASRGLAEETQYF. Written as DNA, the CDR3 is TGTGCCAGCAGGGGACTAGCGGAAGAGACCCAGTACTTC.